This is a list of T cell receptor beta chains from one sample in a study of identical twins' blood T cells. MiXCR was run by TCRdb on the 5' RACE reads, yielding one entry per CDR3 protein. The sample has a few hundred thousand distinct CDR3 sequences; about 28% are singletons. The sequencing input was PBMCs. These receptors were collected from a woman between 18 and 49 years old in good health. The CDR3 runs from the conserved cysteine through the conserved F or W. A D gene is named only where the DNA matches it firmly. Size tells how often a clone was seen (once, few, many) or the class of an expanded clone, and some rows leave it out.

length | J | V | size | D | DNA | CDR3
14 | TRBJ1-1 | TRBV27 | . | . | TGTGCCAGCAGTTTAGGGGTCGTAGGGTCTGAAGCTTTCTTT | CASSLGVVGSEAFF
14 | TRBJ2-7 | TRBV29-1 | . | . | TGCTGCGTAGGAGGACAGTCCGGGTCCAGCGAGCAGTACTTC | CCVGGQSGSSEQYF
16 | TRBJ2-2 | TRBV7-8 | few | . | TGTGCCAGCAGCTTAATAGCAGGGGACTACACCGGGGAGCTGTTTTTT | CASSLIAGDYTGELFF
14 | TRBJ1-1 | TRBV4-3 | . | . | TGCGCCAGCAGCCAAGCAACGGAGAACACTGAAGCTTTCTTT | CASSQATENTEAFF
15 | TRBJ2-1 | TRBV7-2 | few | . | TGTGCCAGCATTTTCGCGGCTAGCTCCTACAATGAGCAGTTCTTC | CASIFAASSYNEQFF
13 | TRBJ1-6 | TRBV20-1 | few | . | TGCAGTGCTCGGCAGGGCTATAATTCACCCCTCCACTTT | CSARQGYNSPLHF
15 | TRBJ2-3 | TRBV27 | many | . | TGTGCCAGCAGTTCTTTACTGGGCGAACGAGATACGCAGTATTTT | CASSSLLGERDTQYF
13 | TRBJ2-1 | TRBV3-1 | . | . | TGTGCCAGCAGCCAAGGCTCAGGGGCTGAGCAGTTCTTC | CASSQGSGAEQFF
17 | TRBJ1-1 | TRBV12-5 | many | . | TGTGCTAGTGGTTTGGTACGACTTGTCCGCATCCCGACTGAAGCTTTCTTT | CASGLVRLVRIPTEAFF
15 | TRBJ1-4 | TRBV20-1 | few | TRBD1 | TGCAGTGCTTTAAATCCGGGACAGGGGTATGAAAAACTGTTTTTT | CSALNPGQGYEKLFF
14 | TRBJ1-2 | TRBV18 | . | . | TGTGCCAGCTCACCCGCCTGGGGCGGCTATGGCTACACCTTC | CASSPAWGGYGYTF
12 | TRBJ2-7 | TRBV20-1 | . | . | TGCAGTGCTAGAGGGGGCCTGCTCGAGCAGTACTTC | CSARGGLLEQYF
14 | TRBJ2-7 | TRBV27 | few | TRBD1 | TGTGCCAGCAGTTTTTTAGGGGGCCACCACGAGCAGTACTTC | CASSFLGGHHEQYF
13 | TRBJ2-2 | TRBV28 | few | . | TGTGCCAGCAGAACGATAGACACCGGGGAGCTGTTTTTT | CASRTIDTGELFF
15 | TRBJ1-3 | TRBV28 | few | TRBD1 | TGTGCCGGTTCCCGGGACAGAACCTCTGGAAACACCATATATTTT | CAGSRDRTSGNTIYF
14 | TRBJ1-4 | TRBV9 | . | . | TGTGCCAGCAGCGTAGAGGTTTTCAATGAAAAACTGTTTTTT | CASSVEVFNEKLFF
14 | TRBJ1-2 | TRBV4-1 | . | . | TGCGCCAGCAAAGTTAGCAGACAGGCATATGGCTACACCTTC | CASKVSRQAYGYTF
11 | TRBJ2-7 | TRBV20-1 | . | . | TGCAGTGCTAGGGGGACATCCGAGCAGTACTTC | CSARGTSEQYF
15 | TRBJ1-1 | TRBV15 | . | TRBD1 | TGTGCCACCAGCAGGGTACGGACAGGGAACACTGAAGCTTTCTTT | CATSRVRTGNTEAFF
13 | TRBJ1-2 | TRBV3-1 | . | TRBD1 | TGTGCCAGCGGGCCTCAGGGGGCGGAAGGCTACACCTTC | CASGPQGAEGYTF
16 | TRBJ2-3 | TRBV7-2 | . | TRBD2 | TGTGCCAGCAGCTTAGGGTTCGGGGGAGGGATGGATACGCAGTATTTT | CASSLGFGGGMDTQYF
13 | TRBJ2-3 | TRBV5-1 | once | . | TGCGCCAGCAGCTTCCGGACGGCGGATACGCAGTATTTT | CASSFRTADTQYF
14 | TRBJ2-7 | TRBV9 | . | . | TGTGCCAGCAGCGTATCAACGGGGCTATACGAGCAGTACTTC | CASSVSTGLYEQYF
13 | TRBJ1-4 | TRBV6-6 | . | TRBD1 | TGTGCCAGCAGACAGGGGTTAGACGAAAAACTGTTTTTT | CASRQGLDEKLFF
11 | TRBJ2-2 | TRBV5-1 | many | . | TGCGCCAGCAGCGACACCGGGGAGCTGTTTTTT | CASSDTGELFF
14 | TRBJ2-1 | TRBV30 | few | . | TGTGCCTGGAGTGCCCCGGACCTACTCAATGAGCAGTTCTTC | CAWSAPDLLNEQFF
17 | TRBJ1-6 | TRBV7-9 | few | TRBD1 | TGTGCCAGCACCGAGCGGACCGGGACAGCGATTAATTCACCCCTCCACTTT | CASTERTGTAINSPLHF
15 | TRBJ1-3 | TRBV7-2 | . | . | TGTGCCAGCAGCCAGCCGCCGGGACACGGAAACACCATATATTTT | CASSQPPGHGNTIYF
13 | TRBJ1-1 | TRBV18 | . | . | TGTGCCAGCTCACCGCAGGTGGACACTGAAGCTTTCTTT | CASSPQVDTEAFF
15 | TRBJ1-4 | TRBV19 | few | . | TGTGCCAGTAGCCTAAACGGAGACCGAAGGGAAAAACTGTTTTTT | CASSLNGDRREKLFF
16 | TRBJ2-1 | TRBV20-1 | many | . | TGCAGTGCTGCTACGATGATCGTTGGGGCCTACAATGAGCAGTTCTTC | CSAATMIVGAYNEQFF
15 | TRBJ2-1 | TRBV7-9 | . | . | TGTGCCAGCAGCTCCGAGAAAATGAGGGGGAATGAGCAGTTCTTC | CASSSEKMRGNEQFF
13 | TRBJ1-1 | TRBV6-5 | few | . | TGTGCCAGCAGTTACAGGGTTTTATCTGAAGCTTTCTTT | CASSYRVLSEAFF
13 | TRBJ2-2 | TRBV29-1 | few | . | TGCAGCGTTGAAAGGGGCGTAACCGGGGAGCTGTTTTTT | CSVERGVTGELFF
13 | TRBJ1-4 | TRBV10-3 | . | . | TGTACCATCAGTGAGGTGGATACAGAAAAACTGTTTTTT | CTISEVDTEKLFF
15 | TRBJ1-6 | TRBV12-3/TRBV12-4 | few | . | TGTGCCAGCAGTGTACAGAGCTCCTATAATTCACCCCTCCACTTT | CASSVQSSYNSPLHF
14 | TRBJ1-2 | TRBV20-1 | few | . | TGCAGTGCTAGTACGGCAGGGGAGGACTATGGCTACACCTTC | CSASTAGEDYGYTF
11 | TRBJ2-1 | TRBV7-2 | . | . | TGTGCCAGCAGCTTAATTTCGGGTCTGCTCTTC | CASSLISGLLF
13 | TRBJ2-5 | TRBV7-9 | . | . | TGTGCCAGCAGCTCTAATGTGGGGGAGACCCAGTACTTC | CASSSNVGETQYF
13 | TRBJ2-7 | TRBV11-2 | . | . | TGTGCCAGCAAAGCGGGCTGGTCCTACGAGCAGTACTTC | CASKAGWSYEQYF
12 | TRBJ1-1 | TRBV25-1 | many | . | TGTGCCAGCAGCCGACAGACCTCTGAAGCTTTCTTT | CASSRQTSEAFF
14 | TRBJ1-1 | TRBV5-6 | few | TRBD1 | TGTGCCAGCAGCTGGACAGGCCCAAGGCCTGAAGCTTTCTTT | CASSWTGPRPEAFF
13 | TRBJ2-1 | TRBV19 | . | . | TGTGCCAGTGGGGATCAGCCCTACAATGAGCAGTTCTTC | CASGDQPYNEQFF
16 | TRBJ2-1 | TRBV7-2 | . | TRBD1 | TGTGCCAGCAGCTTCCTACGGACAGGGTACTACAATGAGCAGTTCTTC | CASSFLRTGYYNEQFF
16 | TRBJ2-2 | TRBV27 | . | . | TGTGCCGGCGGCCGTTTGTGGGGGGATGAAACCGGGGAGCTGTTTTTT | CAGGRLWGDETGELFF
15 | TRBJ1-2 | TRBV20-1 | . | . | TGCAGTGCTAGAGATCTTGGGCAGGGGCAATACGGCTACACCTTC | CSARDLGQGQYGYTF
15 | TRBJ1-4 | TRBV15 | . | . | TGTGCCACCAGGGACGTGGACGGGAAACAGGAAAAACTGTTTTTT | CATRDVDGKQEKLFF
15 | TRBJ1-6 | TRBV3-1 | few | . | TGTGCCAGCAGCCGGGGGAACGGTTATAATTCACCCCTCCACTTT | CASSRGNGYNSPLHF
14 | TRBJ1-1 | TRBV5-1 | few | . | TGCGCCAGCAGCTTGGCCAGTTTAAACACTGAAGCTTTCTTT | CASSLASLNTEAFF
16 | TRBJ2-1 | TRBV20-1 | . | TRBD2 | TGCAGTGCTAGATATCTGGCGCGGGGGGCCTACAATGAGCAGTTCTTC | CSARYLARGAYNEQFF
14 | TRBJ1-1 | TRBV29-1 | few | . | TGCAGCGTTGTATCGTACGGCGGAGGGTCTGAAGCTTTCTTT | CSVVSYGGGSEAFF
15 | TRBJ1-2 | TRBV20-1 | . | TRBD1 | TGCAGTGCGATCAGACAGGGGGATACTAACTATGGCTACACCTTC | CSAIRQGDTNYGYTF
16 | TRBJ1-5 | TRBV19 | . | TRBD1 | TGTGCCAGCAATAATTGGAGGACAGGGGGCAATCAGCCCCAGCATTTT | CASNNWRTGGNQPQHF
14 | TRBJ2-4 | TRBV2 | . | TRBD2 | TGTGCCAGCAGCCTTCTAGCGGGGATCAACATTCAGTACTTC | CASSLLAGINIQYF
15 | TRBJ1-1 | TRBV7-9 | . | . | TGTGCCAGCAGCTTAGAATGGGGGAAGGGCACTGAAGCTTTCTTT | CASSLEWGKGTEAFF
12 | TRBJ1-1 | TRBV24-1 | . | TRBD1 | TGTGCCACCAGTGATCCGGGACAGGGAGCATTCTTT | CATSDPGQGAFF
17 | TRBJ1-3 | TRBV7-9 | . | . | TGTGCCAGCAGCTTAGATCTGCAAGGGAGCTCTGGAAACACCATATATTTT | CASSLDLQGSSGNTIYF
15 | TRBJ1-1 | TRBV5-1 | few | . | TGCGCCAGCAGCTTGGTTCTTTTGGGGAACACTGATGCTTTCTTT | CASSLVLLGNTDAFF
17 | TRBJ1-3 | TRBV20-1 | . | . | TGCAGTGCTAGAGATCTGGTGGGAGGGTCCCCCGAGGGCACCATATATTTT | CSARDLVGGSPEGTIYF